The sequence of this TCR beta chain was determined in a study of blood T cell repertoires in COVID-19. The authors' processing: Using reference gene primer amplification, nucleated cell counts were estimated. Produced via immunoSEQ multiplex PCR; TCRdb's table is partial and in-frame only. The DNA gave D and trimming, while V, J and clone size come from that table. The sample records 200,000 to 300,000 clones, around 83% being singletons. Trimming removed 1 base at V and 6 bases at J, with 12 bases between. Germline CDR1 is SEHNR and CDR2 is FQNEAQ (reference sequence). The CDR3 runs to 15 residues. The origin of this receptor is a woman aged 55-69 years with active or convalescent COVID-19. The chain is built from TRBV7-9 and TRBJ1-4; a possible D gene is TRBD1 (6 bases). Material for sequencing was peripheral blood. The CDR3 protein is CASSLGTVRDEKLFF. CDR3 DNA sequence: TGTGCCAGCAGCTTAGGGACAGTGCGGGATGAAAAACTGTTTTTT. Full variable domain (missing parts from reference TRBV7-9 and TRBJ1-4): DTGVSQNPRHKITKRGQNVTFRCDPISEHNRLYWYRQTLGQGPEFLTYFQNEAQLEKSRLLSDRFSAERPKGSFSTLEIQRTEQGDSAMYLCASSLGTVRDEKLFFGSGTQLSVL.